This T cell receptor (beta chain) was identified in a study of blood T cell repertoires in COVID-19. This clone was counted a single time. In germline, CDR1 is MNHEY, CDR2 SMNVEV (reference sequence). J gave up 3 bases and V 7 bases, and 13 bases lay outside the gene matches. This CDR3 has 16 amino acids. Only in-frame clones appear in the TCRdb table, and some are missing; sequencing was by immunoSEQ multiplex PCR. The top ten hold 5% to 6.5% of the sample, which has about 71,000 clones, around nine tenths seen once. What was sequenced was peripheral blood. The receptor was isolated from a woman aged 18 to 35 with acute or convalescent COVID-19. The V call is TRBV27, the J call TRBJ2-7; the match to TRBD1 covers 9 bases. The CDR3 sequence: CASKIKGTGLFYEQYF. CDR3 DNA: TGTGCCAGCAAAATCAAAGGGACAGGGTTATTCTACGAGCAGTACTTC.